This T cell receptor beta chain originates from a study of OX40 agonist ivuxolimab in advanced cancers. Study-wide background: Among those enrolled, mean age was about 63 years (range roughly 23 to 79) and 82.7% were male. Partial responses were seen in three patients, one with hepatocellular carcinoma and two with cutaneous melanoma.

V was shortened by 2 bases and J by 7 bases, with 6 bases between the two germline ends. This CDR3 contains 12 residues. CDR1 is KGHSH, CDR2 LQKENI, per germline. Clones were sequenced by immunoSEQ multiplex PCR, and TCRdb holds only the in-frame ones, with some missing. The profile shows 57,000 or so clones, roughly nine tenths of them singletons. This clone has just one count. Other DNA sequences within the sample encode an identical CDR3. The chain uses TRBV18 and TRBJ2-1; D gene ambiguous. This TCR was recovered from an adult with an advanced solid tumor such as melanoma, head and neck, liver or kidney cancer. The sample consisted of CD4+ or CD8+ T cells sorted from blood, taken in a trial of the OX40 agonist ivuxolimab. In DNA form, the CDR3 reads TGTGCCAGCTCACCATTGGGGAATGAGCAGTTCTTC. Protein product: CASSPLGNEQFF.